This T cell receptor beta chain was observed in a study of blood T cell repertoires in COVID-19. Study-level background: The origin of the acute and convalescent COVID-19 samples was the United States, Italy and Spain.

Cohort allocation depended upon clinical history that participants reported. In the authors' workflow: Estimation of nucleated cell counts relied on the amplification of reference gene primers. The assay was immunoSEQ multiplex PCR, and TCRdb's table has in-frame clones only and misses some. That table gives V, J and clone size, and the DNA gave D and trimming. This sample has 500,000 or so clones, with approximately 90% found just once. The specimen sequenced was PBMCs or T cells enriched from blood (not recorded which). The sequence was collected from a woman between 18 and 30 years old who had recovered from COVID-19.

CDR3 DNA: TGTGCCAGTAGTATTGGGCAGGTAGAAGCTTTCTTT. Its translation: CASSIGQVEAFF. This chain links TRBV19 with TRBJ1-1; D uncertain. V was shortened by 3 bases and J by 8 bases, with 10 bases between the two germline ends. This CDR3 comprises 12 residues. The germline V gene encodes CDR1 LNHDA and CDR2 SQIVND (reference sequence).